This T cell receptor beta chain was sequenced in a study of Ad26.COV2.S vaccination and SARS-CoV-2 variants. The treatment: 19 received Ad26.COV2.S at low or high dose, single or two shots; roughly five received placebo; per-sample allocation not given. Sampling occurred on day 63 after the first vaccine or placebo injection. Study-wide points: In TCR breadth and depth analyses, total T cell responses may have been underestimated. Relative to placebo recipients, vaccine recipients exhibited elevated spike-specific TCR breadth.

This clone was picked up one time. As yet, its antigen is unknown. Clones were read by immunoSEQ multiplex PCR, and TCRdb kept only the in-frame ones, dropping some. In the table there are 200,000 to 300,000 clones, approximately 88% of which are singletons. The sample was peripheral blood, taken in a trial of Ad26.COV2.S vaccine versus placebo. The source is a person aged 18-65 years who received the Ad26.COV2.S COVID-19 vaccine or a placebo.

The CDR3 spells CASSGLSTSSSSGANVLTF. The DNA of the CDR3 is TGTGCCAGCAGCGGGCTATCGACTAGCTCCTCCTCTGGGGCCAACGTCCTGACTTTC. V is TRBV9 and J is TRBJ2-6; TRBD2 aligns across 7 bases. The germline gives CDR1 SGDLS, CDR2 YYNGEE. CDR3 length: 19 amino acids. Unmatched junction bases numbered 12, after V lost 3 bases and J lost 0 bases.